This TCR beta chain was profiled in a study of blood T cells in healthy people across ages. General study results and limits: Possibly, changes in expanded clonotypes were confounded because donor CMV status was unknown. Without sorted subsets, naive and antigen-experienced compartments could not be conclusively compared.

Primed by a sample-barcoded 5' primer and a J-beta primer mix, a second PCR proceeded for 7 to 11 cycles. Tagging of each cDNA molecule was performed by a template-switch adaptor with 12 random nucleotides. TCRdb ran MiXCR on the 5' RACE reads and lists one entry per CDR3 protein. In the table there are about 1.8 million distinct CDR3 sequences, 49% of which are singletons. The germline V gene encodes CDR1 SGHDT and CDR2 YYEEEE. The CDR3 has 15 residues. Trimming removed 6 bases from V and 2 bases from J, with 18 bases in between. To note about this clonotype: What it binds is not known.

Sequenced: blood. The receptor was isolated from a woman aged 40 to 49 in good health. The genes are TRBV5-6 and TRBJ2-7; TRBD1 might be the D (5 bases). The CDR3 reads CASTRRGRRTYEQYF. In DNA form, the CDR3 reads TGTGCCAGCACCCGAAGGGGCAGGAGAACCTACGAGCAGTACTTC.